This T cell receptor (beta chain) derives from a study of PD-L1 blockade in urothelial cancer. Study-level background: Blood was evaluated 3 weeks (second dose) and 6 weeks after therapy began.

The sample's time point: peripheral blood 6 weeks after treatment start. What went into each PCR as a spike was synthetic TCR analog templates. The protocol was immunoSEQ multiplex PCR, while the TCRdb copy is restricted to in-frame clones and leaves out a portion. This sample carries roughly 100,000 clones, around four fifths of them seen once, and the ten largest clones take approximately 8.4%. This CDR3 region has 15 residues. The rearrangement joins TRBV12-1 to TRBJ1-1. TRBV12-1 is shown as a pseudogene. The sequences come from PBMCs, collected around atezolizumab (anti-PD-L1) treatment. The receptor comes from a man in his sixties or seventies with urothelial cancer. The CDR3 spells CASSFSGDYHTEAFF. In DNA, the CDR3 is TGTGCCAGCAGCTTTTCTGGGGACTACCACACTGAAGCTTTCTTT.